This T cell receptor (beta chain) was sequenced during a study of CD8 T cells in Susac syndrome. The study used healthy donors as controls matched for age and sex. TEMRA cells were FACS-enriched, and CD8+ and CD4+ T cells were isolated negatively. Of note for this clonotype: Its cognate antigen is unknown.

Study outcomes and limitations: The study recognized that the number of individuals in its TCR sequencing and HLA analysis was relatively small.

Reverse transcription of about 0.5 to 1 ug RNA was performed with random hexamers. Multiplex PCR with immunoSEQ amplified the TCR beta CDR3 across 54 Vbeta and 13 Jbeta. TCRdb re-derived calls from the immunoSEQ multiplex PCR reads in MiXCR, one entry per CDR3 protein. The data contain about 200,000 distinct CDR3 sequences, approximately 95% of them singletons. The germline gives CDR1 KGHDR, CDR2 SFDVKD. Trimming shortened V by 0 bases and J by 1 base, and 8 bases separated the two germline ends. The CDR3 spans 15 residues. This TCR was sampled from a human donor in good health. This chain connects TRBV24-1 to TRBJ2-5; possibly TRBD2 for D (5 bases). The sample comprised CD4+ T cells from PBMCs. CDR3 protein: CATSDLGRGQETQYF. The CDR3 DNA reads TGTGCCACCAGTGATTTGGGTCGGGGCCAAGAGACCCAGTACTTC.